Listed below are T cell receptor beta chains from one sample, sequenced in a study of Ad26.COV2.S vaccination and SARS-CoV-2 variants. Profiled with immunoSEQ multiplex PCR; TCRdb holds only in-frame clones, not every one. In the table there are roughly 460,000 clones, roughly nine tenths of which are singletons. The sample consisted of peripheral blood, taken in a trial of Ad26.COV2.S vaccine versus placebo. The receptors here all came from a person aged 18-60 years who received the Ad26.COV2.S COVID-19 vaccine or a placebo. The CDR3 runs from the conserved cysteine through the conserved F or W.

cdr3_aa	v_call	j_call
CASSLAVANKQFF	TRBV19	TRBJ2-1
CASSLAGNIPSYEQYF	TRBV7-9	TRBJ2-7
CASSPRGLNTEAFF	TRBV7-8	TRBJ1-1
CASSLVGGLAGAEQYF	TRBV7-6	TRBJ2-7
CASSPHSNYGYTF	TRBV27	TRBJ1-2
CASSGDNKTQYF	TRBV2	TRBJ2-5
CAISEADRGPYEQYF	TRBV10-3	TRBJ2-7
CASSNVGRGRSGANVLTF	TRBV19	TRBJ2-6
CASSLSGAGANVLTF	TRBV7-9	TRBJ2-6
CASSSKLNTEAFF	TRBV6-5	TRBJ1-1
CATPTGGSNEKLFF	TRBV3-1/TRBV3-2	TRBJ1-4
CASSLGPQSLSGLGGTEAFF	TRBV5-4	TRBJ1-1
CASSISRSYGSPLHF	TRBV19	TRBJ1-6
CASSATGQRNQPQHF	TRBV9	TRBJ1-5
CASSVSGLPHGNEQFF	TRBV9	TRBJ2-1
CASIKARTGVSTEAFF	TRBV28	TRBJ1-1
CATGDRRYNEQFF	TRBV24-1	TRBJ2-1
CASSPSGGLSYEQYF	TRBV18	TRBJ2-7